This T cell receptor beta chain is from a study of cytomegalovirus exposure and HLA in healthy donors. At the level of the study: Among about 179 million T cells, an earlier analysis found 90 million to 130 million unique TCR beta sequences. Genotyping of about 400 donors showed that over 80% belonged to the Caucasian-associated ancestry cluster.

The PCR made use of 60 Vbeta and 13 Jbeta primers. Sequencing used immunoSEQ multiplex PCR; TCRdb keeps in-frame clones, though not all of them. The sample gives 150,000 or so clones, approximately 86% of which show up once; approximately 2% is in the top ten. This TCR derives from a woman younger than 30 in good health and CMV-seronegative. Sequences were obtained from PBMCs.

Written as DNA, the CDR3 is TGTGCCAGCAGACCCCGACAGGGGTCGAACACCGGGGAGCTGTTTTTT. Translation: CASRPRQGSNTGELFF. V usage is TRBV5-4 and J usage is TRBJ2-2, with 8 bases lining up with TRBD1. V lost 5 bases and J lost 0; bases outside the gene matches: 6. Per germline, CDR1 SGHNT and CDR2 YYREEE (reference sequence). The CDR3 is made up of 16 amino acids. The whole variable domain, remainder taken from reference TRBV5-4 and TRBJ2-2, is ETGVTQSPTHLIKTRGQQVTLRCSSQSGHNTVSWYQQALGQGPQFIFQYYREEENGRGNFPPRFSGLQFPNYSSELNVNALELDDSALYLCASRPRQGSNTGELFFGEGSRLTVL.